This T cell receptor beta chain was found in a study of OX40 agonist ivuxolimab in advanced cancers. General notes on the study: The costimulatory receptor OX40 (CD134) was targeted by ivuxolimab, a fully human IgG2 agonistic monoclonal antibody. Intravenous ivuxolimab was administered to patients every 2 weeks at six dose levels: 0.01, 0.1, 0.3, 1.5, 3 and 10 mg/kg. Among the 50 to 55 dose-escalation patients, some 20 had hepatocellular carcinoma, around 15 melanoma, 9 renal cell carcinoma and 9 head and neck cancer. A male proportion of roughly 85% and a mean age of around 60 years, ranging from roughly 23 to 79, were recorded for the dose-escalation cohort. Prior anti-PD-1, anti-PD-L1 or anti-CTLA-4 therapy was permitted, and checkpoint inhibitors had been received by about 44% of dose-escalation patients. Partial responses were achieved by three dose-escalation patients, of whom one had hepatocellular carcinoma and two had cutaneous melanoma. The purpose of peripheral TCRbeta sequencing was to test whether ivuxolimab changed TCR sequence diversity and led to clonal T-cell expansion. The paper describes the monotherapy dose-escalation part (N = 52 patients) of the phase I trial of ivuxolimab. Summary of the overall study and its limitations: Clonal expansion of both CD4+ and CD8+ blood T cells was observed from baseline to week 6 at doses 0.1 to 3.0 mg/kg. In the 0.1-3.0 mg/kg groups, partial responders were among the patients with the lowest normalized peripheral clonal expansion, particularly in CD8+ T cells. Low levels of normalized T-cell clonal expansion were also seen in some nonresponding patients. After ivuxolimab, more expanded clones were found on average in CD8+ T cells than in CD4+ T cells. The antigen specificity of the peripheral T cells that underwent clonal expansion was not determined.

In this sample, this clone turned up once. The specificity of this receptor is unknown. Base-call qualities are not available, and no considerably larger clone is one nucleotide away. Patients with autoimmune disease history or receiving systemic immunosuppression were excluded from the trial. Peripheral blood for TCR sequencing was drawn from every dose cohort at baseline, at cycle 4 day 1 and at cycle 7 day 1. The samples were taken from a phase I, first-in-human, multicenter, open-label dose-escalation trial of ivuxolimab. The trial enrolled adults with locally advanced or metastatic head and neck squamous cell, hepatocellular, melanoma or renal cell carcinoma. CD4+ and CD8+ T cells were sorted separately from peripheral blood before TCR sequencing. Genomic DNA was extracted from sorted cells for sequencing of the TCRbeta CDR3 region. The immunoSEQ Assay was used to sequence the TCRbeta CDR3 regions. Here the immuneACCESS table is served through TCRdb, limited to in-frame sequences with V and J called. Missing clones are a known gap in these copies; in checked studies unresolved V genes cover under half, and the rest lacks a known reason. The sample table shows roughly 63,000 clones, and approximately 86% are seen once. 2% to 2.5% of the sample is held by the ten biggest clonotypes.

V is pared back by 3 bases and J by 6 bases, with 9 bases lying between the germline termini. CDR1 and CDR2 were assigned from the germline V gene as LGHNT and FRNRAP. The CDR3 covers 12 residues, taking in both the cysteine and the phenylalanine. This entry keeps only the CDR3 DNA: 36 bases, framed from base 1. The chain links TRBV12-5 with TRBJ2-7; the D gene lacks a confident call. This sequence was found in an adult with an advanced solid tumor such as melanoma, head and neck, liver or kidney cancer. The input for sequencing was CD4+ or CD8+ T cells sorted from blood, taken in a trial of the OX40 agonist ivuxolimab. The bases are TGTGCTAGTGGTTTAAACCGAGGCGAGCAGTACTTC. Its coded protein is CASGLNRGEQYF.